This T cell receptor beta chain was found in a study of T cells in Graves' hyperthyroidism and ophthalmopathy. Study-level results: Before onset, by a median of about six months, the model predicted ophthalmopathy. Most thyroid-expanded clonotypes above 0.001 were also found in blood.

This clonotype has at least ten counts. Its antigen is as yet unknown. What was amplified from RNA transcripts were TCR beta CDR3 regions. A set of HTBI primers served as the primers for a first-round RT-PCR of the TCR CDR3. From the multiplex PCR reads, TCRdb called clonotypes with MiXCR, one entry per CDR3 protein. The sample consists of around 600,000 distinct CDR3 sequences, just under 45% of them appearing once. It was uncontrolled infection, other autoimmune disease, pregnancy or lactation that excluded patients. Based on clinical symptoms, serum thyroxine and TRAb, thyroid ultrasound and orbital computed tomography, diagnoses were reached. Germline CDR1 and CDR2: KGHDR and SFDVKD. The CDR3 length is 14 residues. V was clipped by 7 bases and J by 1 base; unmatched bases: 3.

The clonotype comes from an adult man with Graves' disease, either hyperthyroidism or ophthalmopathy (not recorded which). Sample: peripheral blood or thyroid tissue (not recorded which). This chain joins TRBV24-1 and TRBJ1-1, with 9 bases that match TRBD1. The CDR3 DNA reads as TGTGCCACCAGAGGACAGGGGAGGAACACTGAAGCTTTCTTT. Amino acids: CATRGQGRNTEAFF.